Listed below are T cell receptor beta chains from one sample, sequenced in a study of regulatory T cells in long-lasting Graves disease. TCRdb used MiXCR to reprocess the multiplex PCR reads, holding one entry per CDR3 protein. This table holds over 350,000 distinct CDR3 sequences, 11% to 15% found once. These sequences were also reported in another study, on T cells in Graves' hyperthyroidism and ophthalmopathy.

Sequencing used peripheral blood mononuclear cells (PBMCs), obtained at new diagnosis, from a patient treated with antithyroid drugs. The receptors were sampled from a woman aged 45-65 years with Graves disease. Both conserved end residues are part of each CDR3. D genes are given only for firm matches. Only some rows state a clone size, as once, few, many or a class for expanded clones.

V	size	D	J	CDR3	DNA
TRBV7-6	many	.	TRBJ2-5	CASSLGSPRESQYF	TGTGCCAGCAGCTTAGGCAGCCCGAGAGAGTCCCAGTACTTC
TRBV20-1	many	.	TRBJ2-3	CSAREGEGTDTQYF	TGCAGTGCTAGAGAGGGGGAAGGAACAGATACGCAGTATTTT
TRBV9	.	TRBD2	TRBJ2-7	CASSVGSGSLYEQYF	TGTGCCAGCAGCGTAGGCAGCGGGAGTCTGTACGAGCAGTACTTC
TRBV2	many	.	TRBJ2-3	CASRMTASTDTQYF	TGTGCCAGCAGGATGACGGCTAGCACAGATACGCAGTATTTT
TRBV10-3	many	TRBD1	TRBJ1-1	CAISESRPGGGLNTEAFF	TGTGCCATCAGTGAGAGTCGGCCAGGGGGCGGTTTGAACACTGAAGCTTTCTTT
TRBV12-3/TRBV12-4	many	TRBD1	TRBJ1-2	CASSLLSSTGALYGYTF	TGTGCCAGCAGTTTATTGTCCTCTACAGGGGCCCTCTATGGCTACACCTTC
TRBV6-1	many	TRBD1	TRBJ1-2	CASSATGDYGYTF	TGTGCCAGCAGTGCGACAGGGGACTATGGCTACACCTTC
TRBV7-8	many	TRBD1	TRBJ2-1	CASSLQGGWNNEQFF	TGTGCCAGCAGCTTACAAGGGGGCTGGAACAATGAGCAGTTCTTC
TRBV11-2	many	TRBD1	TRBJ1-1	CASSSSTGVNTEAFF	TGTGCCAGCAGCTCGAGTACAGGGGTGAACACTGAAGCTTTCTTT
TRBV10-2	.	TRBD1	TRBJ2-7	CASSESMTGCEQYF	TGCGCCAGCAGTGAGTCGATGACAGGGTGCGAGCAGTACTTC
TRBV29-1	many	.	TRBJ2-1	CSVQHRDTKRGEQFF	TGCAGCGTACAACACCGGGACACCAAACGGGGTGAGCAGTTCTTC
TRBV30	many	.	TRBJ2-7	CAWSEYSHEQYF	TGTGCCTGGAGTGAGTACAGCCACGAGCAGTACTTC
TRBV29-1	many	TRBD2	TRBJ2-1	CSVDPGLAGVEQFF	TGCAGCGTTGATCCGGGACTAGCGGGAGTTGAGCAGTTCTTC
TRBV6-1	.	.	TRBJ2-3	CASWGHTDTQYF	TGTGCCAGCTGGGGGCACACAGATACGCAGTATTTT
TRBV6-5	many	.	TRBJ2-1	CASSSLGSSLYNEQFF	TGTGCCAGCAGTTCACTTGGGTCTAGCCTATACAATGAGCAGTTCTTC
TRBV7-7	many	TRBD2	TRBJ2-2	CASSLGSRELTGELFF	TGTGCTAGCAGCTTAGGTTCGCGGGAGCTCACCGGGGAGCTGTTTTTT
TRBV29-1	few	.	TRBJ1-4	CSVEGYQNNEKLFF	TGCAGCGTTGAAGGGTATCAGAATAATGAAAAACTGTTTTTT
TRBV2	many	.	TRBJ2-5	CASRQGPSGLQETQYF	TGTGCCAGCAGACAGGGTCCGAGCGGGCTCCAAGAGACCCAGTACTTC
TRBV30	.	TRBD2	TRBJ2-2	CARKGLAVNTGELFF	TGTGCCCGAAAGGGACTAGCGGTAAACACCGGGGAGCTGTTTTTT
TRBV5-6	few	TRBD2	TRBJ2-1	CASSSQREGSYNEQFF	TGTGCCAGCAGCAGTCAGCGGGAGGGATCCTACAATGAGCAGTTCTTC
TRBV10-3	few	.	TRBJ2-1	CAISEVSYNEQFF	TGTGCCATCAGTGAGGTATCATACAATGAGCAGTTCTTC
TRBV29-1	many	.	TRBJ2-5	CSVGGNQETQYF	TGCAGCGTTGGTGGGAACCAAGAGACCCAGTACTTC
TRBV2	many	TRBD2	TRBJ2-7	CASSFNLAGRAYEQYF	TGTGCCAGCAGTTTCAATTTAGCGGGCCGAGCCTACGAGCAGTACTTC
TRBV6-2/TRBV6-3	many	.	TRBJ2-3	CASSRPGTVSTDTQYF	TGTGCCAGCAGTCGCCCCGGGACGGTTAGCACAGATACGCAGTATTTT
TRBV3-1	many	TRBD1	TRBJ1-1	CASSRSQGGNTEAFF	TGTGCCAGCAGCCGTAGTCAGGGGGGGAACACTGAAGCTTTCTTT
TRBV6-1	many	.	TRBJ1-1	CATHRGFTEAFF	TGTGCCACGCACCGGGGTTTCACTGAAGCTTTCTTT
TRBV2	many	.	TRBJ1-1	CASSEGGRGTEAFF	TGTGCCAGCAGTGAAGGGGGCCGAGGGACTGAAGCTTTCTTT
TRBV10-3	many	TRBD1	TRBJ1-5	CAISESSRGLQDGPQHF	TGTGCCATCAGTGAGTCGAGCAGGGGGCTGCAGGATGGGCCCCAGCATTTT
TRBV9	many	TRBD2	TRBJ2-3	CASSVGGRGTDTQYF	TGTGCCAGCAGCGTAGGCGGGAGAGGTACAGATACGCAGTATTTT
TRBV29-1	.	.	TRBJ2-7	CSVEGAIGKAYEQYF	TGCAGCGTTGAAGGTGCTATAGGGAAAGCCTACGAGCAGTACTTC
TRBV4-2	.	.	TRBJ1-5	CASSQVDGNQPQHF	TGTGCCAGCAGCCAAGTTGATGGCAATCAGCCCCAGCATTTT
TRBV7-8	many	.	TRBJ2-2	CASSSRTNTGELFF	TGTGCCAGCAGCTCCAGGACGAACACCGGGGAGCTGTTTTTT